These 30 T cell receptor beta chains originate from one sample sequenced in a study of blood T cell repertoires in COVID-19. Sequenced by immunoSEQ multiplex PCR; TCRdb stores in-frame clones only, minus some. The table records around 360,000 clones, around 87% of them present only once. Sequenced sample: PBMCs or T cells enriched from blood (not recorded which). The receptor set was obtained from a man in his forties in a cohort exposed to, infected with or recovered from COVID-19 (not recorded which).

This sequence joins TRBV30 and TRBJ2-2; 8 positions match TRBD1. V shed 2 bases and J 2 bases; nucleotides not matched to a gene: 4. CDR1 and CDR2 from the germline V gene are GTSNPN and SVGIG (reference sequence). The CDR3 length is 15 residues. DNA for the CDR3: TGTGCCTGGAGTACAGGGGGGATAAACACCGGGGAGCTGTTTTTT. Translation gives CAWSTGGINTGELFF.

The J gene is TRBJ1-5, the V gene TRBV3-1 (or the pseudogene TRBV3-2); possibly TRBD1 for D (6 bases). The germline V gene has CDR1 LGHDT and CDR2 YNNKEL (reference sequence). The CDR3 is 14 residues long. V was pared by 3 bases and J by 3 bases, with 9 bases between. CDR3: CASSQGAVNQPQHF. As DNA, the CDR3 is TGTGCCAGCAGCCAGGGGGCAGTCAATCAGCCCCAGCATTTT.

The chain combines TRBV11-2 with TRBJ1-4; 9 bases line up with TRBD1. Germline values: CDR1 SGHAT, CDR2 FQNNGV. Trimming removed 1 base from V and 8 bases from J; junction bases left unmatched: 5. This CDR3 comprises 15 residues. CDR3 amino acids: CASSLGQGVFEKLFF. The CDR3 nucleotides read TGTGCCAGCAGCTTAGGACAGGGGGTCTTCGAAAAACTGTTTTTT.

The chain is built from TRBV4-1 and TRBJ1-2; D uncertain. The CDR3 spans 14 residues. V was pared by 4 bases and J by 6 bases, with 15 bases between. Germline loops: CDR1 MGHRA, CDR2 YSYEKL. CDR3 nucleotide sequence: TGCGCCAGCAGCCGGTCCAGGACTGGGGATGGCTACACCTTC. Translated, it gives CASSRSRTGDGYTF.

This chain joins TRBV10-3 and TRBJ2-1; 10 nucleotides match TRBD2. Looked up from germline, CDR1 is ENHRY and CDR2 is SYGVKD. The CDR3 has 21 residues. With 0 bases clipped from V and 0 bases from J, the junction kept 14 bases outside the gene matches. CDR3 region: CAISESPGLARGNSSYNEQFF. The CDR3 nucleotides are TGTGCCATCAGTGAGTCCCCGGGACTAGCGCGAGGTAACTCCTCCTACAATGAGCAGTTCTTC.

This clone was recorded a few times. The V call is TRBV19, the J call TRBJ1-3; no definite D call. Germline V gives CDR1 LNHDA, CDR2 SQIVND (reference sequence). V dropped 3 bases and J dropped 3 bases, with 9 bases sitting between them. The CDR3 length is 14 residues. Here the CDR3 reads CASSISGDGNTIYF. The CDR3 nucleotides are TGTGCCAGTAGTATCTCCGGGGATGGAAACACCATATATTTT.

The rearrangement links TRBV9 to TRBJ2-5; 7 bases match TRBD2. The V gene's germline CDR1 is SGDLS and CDR2 YYNGEE. This CDR3 has 15 amino acids. The junction had 7 bases not matched to a gene; V was cut back by 2 bases and J by 3 bases. The CDR3 here is CASSVGGGIKETQYF. CDR3 coding DNA: TGTGCCAGCAGCGTCGGCGGGGGAATAAAAGAGACCCAGTACTTC.

The V call is TRBV30, the J call TRBJ2-7, with TRBD1 matching over 8 bases. From germline, CDR1 is GTSNPN and CDR2 SVGIG (reference sequence). V lost 0 bases, J lost 2 bases, and 6 bases stayed unmatched. The CDR3 consists of 15 residues. CDR3 in amino acids: CAWSVQQGVAYEQYF. The CDR3 region has the DNA TGTGCCTGGAGTGTACAACAGGGGGTAGCCTACGAGCAGTACTTC.

The CDR3 nucleotides are TGTGCCAGCAATATAGGACAGGCCGGTTACAATGAGCAGTTCTTC. Amino acid sequence: CASNIGQAGYNEQFF. The gene calls are TRBV6-5 and TRBJ2-1; 7 nucleotides align to TRBD1. CDR3 size: 15 residues. V was clipped by 7 bases and J by 4 bases; unmatched bases: 10. Germline assignment: CDR1 MNHEY and CDR2 SVGAGI.

This rearrangement joins TRBV19 to TRBJ2-1, with TRBD2 matching 12 bases. J lost 4 bases, V lost 7 bases, and 2 bases had no gene match. Germline loops: CDR1 LNHDA, CDR2 SQIVND (reference sequence). This CDR3 region has 14 residues. The DNA of the CDR3 is TGTGCCAGTACTAGCGGGAGGGGATACAATGAGCAGTTCTTC. This gives the protein CASTSGRGYNEQFF.

This chain joins TRBV2 and TRBJ2-7, with 9 positions matching TRBD1. V lost 7 bases, J lost 3 bases, and 4 bases stayed unmatched. CDR1 and CDR2 (germline): SNHLY, FYNNEI. The CDR3 sequence is 13 residues long. CDR3 sequence: CASNPDRGYEQYF. For the CDR3, the DNA is TGTGCCAGCAACCCGGACAGGGGCTACGAGCAGTACTTC. The full variable domain, in which reference TRBV2 and TRBJ2-7 provide the parts outside the CDR3, is EPEVTQTPSHQVTQMGQEVILRCVPISNHLYFYWYRQILGQKVEFLVSFYNNEISEKSEIFDDQFSVERPDGSNFTLKIRSTKLEDSAMYFCASNPDRGYEQYFGPGTRLTVT.

This clone was seen a few times. This chain uses TRBV20-1 with TRBJ2-1; the D gene is possibly TRBD2 (6 bases). Germline V lookup: CDR1 DFQATT, CDR2 SNEGSKA (reference sequence). The CDR3 length is 15 residues. The ends were cut back, 3 bases at V and 7 bases at J, with 19 bases in the middle. This CDR3 is CSASKGGRFGNEQFF. CDR3 bases: TGCAGTGCTAGTAAAGGAGGGAGATTTGGGAATGAGCAGTTCTTC.

The V gene is TRBV5-6, the J gene TRBJ1-1; no reliable D call. Trimming left V 4 bases short and J 1 base short, with 14 bases between. Germline CDR1 reads SGHDT; CDR2 reads YYEEEE. This CDR3 is 15 amino acids long. The CDR3 sequence: CASSKQISRNTEAFF. The CDR3 nucleotides read TGTGCCAGCAGCAAACAAATTTCACGGAACACTGAAGCTTTCTTT.

The chain couples TRBV27 to TRBJ1-2; D remains unclear. This CDR3 has 11 amino acids. Germline CDR1 MNHEY, CDR2 SMNVEV (reference sequence). V lost 5 bases, J lost 8 bases, and 9 bases lay in between. As DNA, the CDR3 is TGTGCCAGCAGTCAGGTCCGCGGCTACACCTTC. Amino acid sequence: CASSQVRGYTF.

The chain recombines TRBV3-1 (or the pseudogene TRBV3-2) with TRBJ2-5; 8 bases line up with TRBD2. V was pared by 4 bases and J by 5 bases, with 12 bases of the junction left unmatched. Germline CDR1 and CDR2: LGHDT and YNNKEL (reference sequence). This CDR3 is built from 16 residues. CDR3 sequence: CASSLRSGGRLETQYF. In DNA, the CDR3 is TGTGCCAGCAGCCTCAGGAGTGGCGGGAGGCTGGAGACCCAGTACTTC.

This chain joins TRBV5-1 and TRBJ1-1, with D perhaps matching TRBD1 (5 bases). In germline, CDR1 is SGHRS, CDR2 YFSETQ. Trimming pared 0 bases from V and 4 bases from J, leaving 13 bases between. The CDR3 has 15 amino acids. CDR3 loop: CASSLEPSRATEAFF. CDR3 nucleotide sequence: TGCGCCAGCAGCTTGGAACCCTCCAGGGCCACTGAAGCTTTCTTT.

The sample holds a few counts of this clone. CDR3 amino acids: CASNPRGPRNTEAFF. CDR3 bases: TGCGCCAGTAACCCCAGGGGGCCTAGAAACACTGAAGCTTTCTTT. This chain links TRBV10-1 with TRBJ1-1, with 8 bases that match TRBD1. J gave up 2 bases and V 9 bases, and 11 bases lay outside the gene matches. The CDR3 runs to 15 residues. In germline, CDR1 is WNHNN, CDR2 SYGVQD (reference sequence).

This clone appeared a single time. The CDR3 here is CASSQQGSQGYEQYF. The DNA of the CDR3 is TGCGCCAGCAGTCAACAGGGGTCGCAAGGCTACGAGCAGTACTTC. The rearrangement links TRBV5-1 to TRBJ2-7; 7 bases are a match to TRBD1. CDR3 length: 15 amino acids. The V gene's germline CDR1 is SGHRS and CDR2 YFSETQ. After removal of 5 bases from V and 3 bases from J, the junction contained 11 bases not matched to a gene.

V and J are TRBV4-2 and TRBJ1-6, with no clear D. The CDR3 runs 15 residues. V was shortened by 0 bases and J by 4 bases, with 7 bases between the two germline ends. Per the germline V gene, CDR1 is LGHNA and CDR2 is YNFKEQ. CDR3 region: CASSQERDYNSPLHF. Written as DNA, the CDR3 is TGTGCCAGCAGCCAAGAACGGGATTATAATTCACCCCTCCACTTT.

The chain has TRBV3-1 (or the pseudogene TRBV3-2) and TRBJ1-6; D unclear. This CDR3 has 16 residues. Trimming took off 0 bases at V and 0 bases at J, with 6 bases between the two ends. Germline V gene data show CDR1 as LGHDT and CDR2 as YNNKEL (reference sequence). CDR3 sequence: CASSQETSSYNSPLHF. The CDR3 DNA sequence: TGTGCCAGCAGCCAAGAAACGAGCTCCTATAATTCACCCCTCCACTTT.

As regards this clone: Other DNA sequences from this sample encode an identical CDR3 as well. The J gene is TRBJ2-7, the V gene TRBV5-1, with TRBD2 matching 7 bases. V shed 0 bases and J 3 bases; nucleotides not matched to a gene: 3. The germline gives CDR1 SGHRS, CDR2 YFSETQ. This CDR3 comprises 14 residues. CDR3: CASSLGLAVYEQYF. DNA of the CDR3: TGCGCCAGCAGCTTGGGCCTAGCGGTCTACGAGCAGTACTTC.

This chain joins TRBV10-1 and TRBJ2-7; the match to TRBD2 covers 7 bases. The CDR3 is 14 residues long. Germline assignment: CDR1 WNHNN and CDR2 SYGVQD (reference sequence). V lost 3 bases and J lost 1; bases outside the gene matches: 3. The CDR3 sequence: CASSDAGRSYEQYF. Written as DNA, the CDR3 is TGCGCCAGCAGTGACGCCGGGAGGTCCTACGAGCAGTACTTC.

This clone showed up many times. This chain links TRBV11-2 with TRBJ2-7; D possibly corresponds to TRBD1 (6 bases). Germline V lookup: CDR1 SGHAT, CDR2 FQNNGV. The CDR3 has 13 residues. Trimming took off 0 bases at V and 9 bases at J, with 12 bases between the two ends. CDR3 residues: CASSLDLRGRQYF. The CDR3 nucleotides read TGTGCCAGCAGCTTAGATCTTAGGGGGAGGCAGTACTTC. The full variable domain, rest sourced from reference TRBV11-2 and TRBJ2-7, is EAGVAQSPRYKIIEKRQSVAFWCNPISGHATLYWYQQILGQGPKLLIQFQNNGVVDDSQLPKDRFSAERLKGVDSTLKIQPAKLEDSAVYLCASSLDLRGRQYFGPGTRLTVT.

The CDR3 region is CASSLVAGTGSSYNSPLHF. Written as DNA, the CDR3 is TGTGCCAGCAGCTTAGTCGCCGGGACAGGGAGCTCCTATAATTCACCCCTCCACTTT. The rearrangement uses TRBV7-8 and TRBJ1-6; 9 bases map to TRBD1. CDR3 length equals 19 residues. Germline V CDR1 and CDR2: SGHVS, FQNEAQ. J lost 0 bases, V lost 1 base, and 7 bases had no gene match. The full variable domain, completed using reference TRBV7-8 and TRBJ1-6, is GAGVSQSPRYKVAKRGQDVALRCDPISGHVSLFWYQQALGQGPEFLTYFQNEAQLDKSGLPSDRFFAERPEGSVSTLKIQRTQQEDSAVYLCASSLVAGTGSSYNSPLHFGNGTRLTVT.

The genes are TRBV5-4 and TRBJ2-7; tentatively, D is TRBD2 (6 bases). Germline V lookup: CDR1 SGHNT, CDR2 YYREEE (reference sequence). V was cut by 1 base and J by 0 bases, with 11 bases left in between. This CDR3 is built from 15 residues. The DNA of the CDR3 is TGTGCCAGCAGCTTGAGCGGGTCAGGCTCCTACGAGCAGTACTTC. Protein sequence: CASSLSGSGSYEQYF.

The chain has TRBV7-3 and TRBJ2-1; the match to TRBD2 covers 12 bases. J lost 7 bases, V lost 5 bases, and 6 bases had no gene match. The germline V gene has CDR1 SGHTA and CDR2 FQGTGA. CDR3 length: 15 residues. CDR3 in amino acids: CASSPSGRGGNEQFF. The CDR3 DNA reads TGTGCCAGCAGCCCTAGCGGGAGGGGAGGAAATGAGCAGTTCTTC.

The V call is TRBV5-1, the J call TRBJ2-5, with 10 bases matching TRBD1. In germline, CDR1 is SGHRS, CDR2 YFSETQ. With 4 bases clipped from V and 5 bases from J, the junction kept 5 bases outside the gene matches. This CDR3 has 14 residues. The CDR3: CASSQTGGSETQYF. The CDR3 nucleotides are TGCGCCAGCAGCCAGACAGGGGGCTCGGAGACCCAGTACTTC.

V gene TRBV5-1 combines with J gene TRBJ2-1, with TRBD2 matching 8 bases. The CDR3 is 14 amino acids. The V and J ends lost 4 bases and 3 bases, in that order; junction bases with no gene match: 3. CDR1 SGHRS and CDR2 YFSETQ come from the germline V gene. CDR3 sequence reads: CASSISGVYNEQFF. CDR3 sequence (DNA): TGCGCCAGCAGCATTAGCGGGGTCTACAATGAGCAGTTCTTC.

This clone was counted a few times. The chain carries TRBV2 and TRBJ1-1; 7 bases align to TRBD1. The CDR3 runs 16 residues. Trimming took 1 base from V and 5 from J; bases not matched to a gene: 10. Germline CDR1 and CDR2: SNHLY and FYNNEI. The CDR3 sequence: CASSEDRQGLGTEAFF. CDR3 nucleotide sequence: TGTGCCAGCAGTGAAGACCGACAGGGCCTTGGTACTGAAGCTTTCTTT. The full variable domain, rest sourced from reference TRBV2 and TRBJ1-1, is EPEVTQTPSHQVTQMGQEVILRCVPISNHLYFYWYRQILGQKVEFLVSFYNNEISEKSEIFDDQFSVERPDGSNFTLKIRSTKLEDSAMYFCASSEDRQGLGTEAFFGQGTRLTVV.

As DNA, the CDR3 is TGTGCCTGGAGAGGGAGGGGTGGGGCCAACGTCCTGACTTTC. Its protein is CAWRGRGGANVLTF. V is TRBV30 and J is TRBJ2-6, with 7 bases aligning to TRBD2. The length of the CDR3 is 14 residues. With V trimmed by 3 bases and J by 3 bases, 2 bases remained unmatched. Germline-derived CDR1 and CDR2 are GTSNPN and SVGIG (reference sequence). Looking up the rest from reference TRBV30 and TRBJ2-6 gives the full variable domain: SQTIHQWPATLVQPVGSPLSLECTVEGTSNPNLYWYRQAAGRGLQLLFYSVGIGQISSEVPQNLSASRPQDRQFILSSKKLLLSDSGFYLCAWRGRGGANVLTFGAGSRLTVL.